Below, 9 T cell receptor beta chains from the same sample are listed, as sequenced in a study of shared clonotypes between healthy human individuals (dated by TCRdb to the early 2020s). Receptor amplification or capture employed the immunoSEQ multiplex PCR assay. TCRdb mirrors the immuneACCESS table, restricted to in-frame sequences. Some clones are absent from its copies; in checked studies, under half trace to an unresolved V gene, and the reason for the others is unknown. The sample table records 740,000 or so clones; around 73% of these occur just once. The biggest ten clones account for around 2% of the sample. The sample comprised memory CD4+ T cells sorted from blood. The cell subset or site label for this specimen denotes: CD45RA-negative fraction. The receptors shown here come from a woman aged 25-40 years in good health.

This clone has a handful of counts. This chain uses TRBV4-2 with TRBJ2-2; 7 nucleotides align to TRBD2. CDR1 and CDR2 from the germline V gene are LGHNA and YNFKEQ. Losses at the gene ends were 2 bases for V and 3 bases for J; bases not matched to a gene: 3. This CDR3 comprises 15 residues. CDR3 DNA sequence: TGTGCCAGCAGCCAAAAAGCGGGACACACCGGGGAGCTGTTTTTT. Its translation is CASSQKAGHTGELFF.

The sample holds a few counts of this clone. This rearrangement joins TRBV6-5 to TRBJ2-5, with TRBD1 as a possible D gene (6 bases). CDR3 length equals 15 residues. Germline lookup yields CDR1 MNHEY and CDR2 SVGAGI. The V end lost 6 bases, the J end lost 3 bases, and 17 bases lay between the germline ends. The CDR3 coding sequence is TGTGCCAGCAGGTCGAGAAGCTCAGGGGAAGAGACCCAGTACTTC. Protein sequence: CASRSRSSGEETQYF.

The rearrangement links TRBV28 to TRBJ2-7; 7 nucleotides match TRBD2. Germline-derived CDR1 and CDR2 are MDHEN and SYDVKM. Losses at the gene ends were 10 bases for V and 2 bases for J; bases not matched to a gene: 14. The CDR3 consists of 15 residues. The CDR3 region has the DNA TGTGCCATCATGAGGGCGGGAGCTCCAGCCTACGAGCAGTACTTC. Translating gives CAIMRAGAPAYEQYF.

V gene TRBV7-2 combines with J gene TRBJ2-2; D is uncertain. The CDR3 loop spans 14 amino acids. The V gene lost 5 bases and the J gene lost 8 bases, with 15 bases spanning the gap. In germline, CDR1 is SGHTA, CDR2 FQGNSA. CDR3 DNA: TGTGCCAGCAGCCGAGATTTTACGTCGGGGGAGCTGTTTTTT. Encoded protein: CASSRDFTSGELFF. The complete variable domain, with remaining parts taken from reference TRBV7-2 and TRBJ2-2, reads GAGVSQSPSNKVTEKGKDVELRCDPISGHTALYWYRQSLGQGLEFLIYFQGNSAPDKSGLPSDRFSAERTGGSVSTLTIQRTQQEDSAVYLCASSRDFTSGELFFGEGSRLTVL.

The sample holds one count of this clone. The chain combines TRBV28 with TRBJ2-7; 11 nucleotides align to TRBD1. Germline V gives CDR1 MDHEN, CDR2 SYDVKM. This CDR3 has 18 amino acids. The J segment lost 1 base and the V segment lost 3 bases, leaving 11 bases of the junction unmatched. Written as DNA, the CDR3 is TGTGCCAGCAGTTTCTCCAAATTGGGACAGGGGGGGTCCTACGAGCAGTACTTC. It translates to CASSFSKLGQGGSYEQYF.

The chain carries TRBV2 and TRBJ2-3, with D tentatively TRBD1 (6 bases). CDR1 and CDR2 from the germline V gene are SNHLY and FYNNEI. Between the trimmed V and J ends, which lost 5 bases and 4 bases, there was a span of 13 bases. There are 14 residues in the CDR3. Written as DNA, the CDR3 is TGTGCCAGCAGTTTCCGGGACATTGCAGATACGCAGTATTTT. It yields the protein CASSFRDIADTQYF. Combining the CDR3 with reference TRBV2 and TRBJ2-3 gives the whole variable domain EPEVTQTPSHQVTQMGQEVILRCVPISNHLYFYWYRQILGQKVEFLVSFYNNEISEKSEIFDDQFSVERPDGSNFTLKIRSTKLEDSAMYFCASSFRDIADTQYFGPGTRLTVL.

The sample holds a few counts of this clone. CDR3 residues: CASSPMNRGANTEAFF. For the CDR3, the DNA is TGTGCCAGCTCACCCATGAACAGGGGTGCGAACACTGAAGCTTTCTTT. This chain links TRBV18 with TRBJ1-1; 7 bases align to TRBD1. With 3 bases clipped from V and 1 base from J, the junction kept 8 bases outside the gene matches. Germline V lookup: CDR1 KGHSH, CDR2 LQKENI. This CDR3 region has 16 residues.

The CDR3 region is CASRPQGAWDYGYTF. CDR3 nucleotide sequence: TGTGCCAGCAGGCCGCAGGGGGCGTGGGACTATGGCTACACCTTC. This chain joins TRBV6-6 and TRBJ1-2, with 8 bases fitting TRBD1. There are 15 residues in the CDR3. V shed 6 bases and J 3 bases; nucleotides not matched to a gene: 9. Germline V gives CDR1 MNHNY, CDR2 SVGAGI (reference sequence).

The rearrangement joins TRBV19 to TRBJ2-2, with D perhaps matching TRBD2 (5 bases). Looked up from germline, CDR1 is LNHDA and CDR2 is SQIVND (reference sequence). CDR3 length: 14 residues. The CDR3 region is CGGCGLDLIGELFF. CDR3 nucleotides: TGTGGGGGTTGCGGGCTAGATCTGATCGGGGAGCTGTTTTTT.